The TCR beta chain described here comes from a study of CD8+CD57+ T cells in acquired aplastic anemia. Study context: Sorted CD4+ and CD8+ cells yielded around 3.2 ug of DNA on average. Approximately 11 million reads were obtained on average for healthy donor CD4+ cells. The study, taken as a whole, reports: Between patients and controls, CD8+ Simpson's diversity did not vary significantly.

With respect to this clonotype: Its antigen is not known.

TCR beta VDJ and CDR3 profiles were obtained from a genomic DNA template. TCRdb called the reads again in MiXCR, with one record for every CDR3 protein. The profile covers a few hundred thousand distinct CDR3 sequences, with around 72% appearing a single time and 3.5% to 4.5% taken by the ten largest. Sequences were obtained from sorted CD4+, CD8+, or CD8+CD57+ T cells (not recorded which) from PBMCs. The sequence was obtained from a human donor in good health, serving as a control.

The DNA of the CDR3 is TGTGCCAGCAGTGAATTGGGGGAGGAGACCCAGTACTTC. This sequence encodes CASSELGEETQYF. This rearrangement joins TRBV25-1 to TRBJ2-5, with D tentatively TRBD1 or TRBD2 (5 bases each). Germline loops: CDR1 MGHDK, CDR2 SYGVNS. Trimming shortened V by 1 base and J by 5 bases, and 8 bases separated the two germline ends. The CDR3 extends over 13 amino acids. The full variable domain, in which reference TRBV25-1 and TRBJ2-5 provide the parts outside the CDR3, is EADIYQTPRYLVIGTGKKITLECSQTMGHDKMYWYQQDPGMELHLIHYSYGVNSTEKGDLSSESTVSRIRTEHFPLTLESARPSHTSQYLCASSELGEETQYFGPGTRLLVL.